This TCR beta chain is drawn from a study of early T cells in non-severe SARS-CoV-2 infection. Trimming stripped 5 bases from V and 4 bases from J, with 15 bases between. The length of the CDR3 is 14 residues. Germline V gene lookup returns CDR1 SGHVS and CDR2 FNYEAQ. This clonotype was seen many times. Each cDNA molecule carried a unique molecular identifier. MiXCR was run by TCRdb on the 5' RACE reads, yielding one entry per CDR3 protein. Of more than 20,000 distinct CDR3 sequences listed, around 3.5% are singletons. The sample comprised whole blood. The chain uses TRBV7-6 and TRBJ2-7, with D perhaps matching TRBD1 or TRBD2 (5 bases each). This TCR came from an adult who was a healthcare worker with PCR-confirmed SARS-CoV-2 infection or an uninfected control (not recorded which). CDR3 coding DNA: TGTGCCAGCAGCCGGGGCTCTGGTAGATACGAGCAGTACTTC. Its protein product is CASSRGSGRYEQYF.